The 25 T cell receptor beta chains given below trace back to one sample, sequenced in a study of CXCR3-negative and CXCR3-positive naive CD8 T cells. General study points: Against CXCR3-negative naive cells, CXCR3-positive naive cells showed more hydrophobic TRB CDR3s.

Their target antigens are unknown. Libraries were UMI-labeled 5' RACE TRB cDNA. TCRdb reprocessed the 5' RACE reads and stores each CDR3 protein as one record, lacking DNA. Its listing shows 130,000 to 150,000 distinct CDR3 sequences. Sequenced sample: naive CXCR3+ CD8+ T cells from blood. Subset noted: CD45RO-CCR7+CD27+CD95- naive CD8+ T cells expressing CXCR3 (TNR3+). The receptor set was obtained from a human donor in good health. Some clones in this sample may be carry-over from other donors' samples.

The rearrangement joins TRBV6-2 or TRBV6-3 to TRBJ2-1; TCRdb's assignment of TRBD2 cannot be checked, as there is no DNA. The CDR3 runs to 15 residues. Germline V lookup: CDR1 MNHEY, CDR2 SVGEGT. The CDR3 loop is CASSYLSSANYEQFF.

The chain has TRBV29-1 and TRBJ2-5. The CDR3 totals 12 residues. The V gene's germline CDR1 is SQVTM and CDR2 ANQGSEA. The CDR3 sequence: CSVEGLEETQYF.

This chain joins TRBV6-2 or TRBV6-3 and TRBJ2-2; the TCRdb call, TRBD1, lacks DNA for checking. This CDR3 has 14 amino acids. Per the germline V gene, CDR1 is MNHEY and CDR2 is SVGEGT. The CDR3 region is CASSPWGGPGELFF.

CDR3: CASSFGMNTEAFF. This chain joins TRBV12-3 or TRBV12-4 and TRBJ1-1. The CDR3 extends over 13 amino acids.

CDR3: CATQTGAGYTEAFF. The rearrangement links TRBV6-1 to TRBJ1-1; checking the TCRdb D call of TRBD1 is not possible without DNA. The CDR3 totals 14 residues. CDR1 is MNHNS, CDR2 SASEGT, per germline.

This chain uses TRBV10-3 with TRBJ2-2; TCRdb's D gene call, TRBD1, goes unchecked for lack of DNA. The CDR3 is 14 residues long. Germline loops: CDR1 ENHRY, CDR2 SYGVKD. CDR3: CAISESGDTGELFF.

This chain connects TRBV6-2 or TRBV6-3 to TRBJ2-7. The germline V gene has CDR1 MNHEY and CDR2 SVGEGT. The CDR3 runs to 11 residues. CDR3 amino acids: CASSYSYEQCF.

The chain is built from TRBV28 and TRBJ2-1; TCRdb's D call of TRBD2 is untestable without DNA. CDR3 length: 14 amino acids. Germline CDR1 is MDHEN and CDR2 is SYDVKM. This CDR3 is CASEKSGGYNEQFF. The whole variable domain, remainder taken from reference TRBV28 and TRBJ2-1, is DVKVTQSSRYLVKRTGEKVFLECVQDMDHENMFWYRQDPGLGLRLIYFSYDVKMKEKGDIPEGYSVSREKKERFSLILESASTNQTSMYLCASEKSGGYNEQFFGPGTRLTVL.

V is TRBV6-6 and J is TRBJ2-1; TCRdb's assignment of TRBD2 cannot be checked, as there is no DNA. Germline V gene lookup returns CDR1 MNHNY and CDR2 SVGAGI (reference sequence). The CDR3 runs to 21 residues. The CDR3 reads CASSYESVGTPPKGSYNEQFF.

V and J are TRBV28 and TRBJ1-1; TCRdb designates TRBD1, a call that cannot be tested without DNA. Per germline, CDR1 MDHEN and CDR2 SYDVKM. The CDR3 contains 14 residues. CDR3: CASSFSTANTEAFF.

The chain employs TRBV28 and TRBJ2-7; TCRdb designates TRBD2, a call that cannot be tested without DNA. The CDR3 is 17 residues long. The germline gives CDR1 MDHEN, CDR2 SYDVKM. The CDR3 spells CASSTNGSQRTSYEQYF.

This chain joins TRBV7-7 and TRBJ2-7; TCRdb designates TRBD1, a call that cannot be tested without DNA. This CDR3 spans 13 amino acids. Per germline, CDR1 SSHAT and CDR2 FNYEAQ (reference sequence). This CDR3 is CASSWGESYEQYF.

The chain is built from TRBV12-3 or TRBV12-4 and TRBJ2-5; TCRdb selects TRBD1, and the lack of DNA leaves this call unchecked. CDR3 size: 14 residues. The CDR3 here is CASSFGRGGETQYF.

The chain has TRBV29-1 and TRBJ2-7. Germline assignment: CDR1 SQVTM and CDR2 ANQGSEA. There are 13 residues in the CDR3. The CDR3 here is CSVESHEHYEQYF.

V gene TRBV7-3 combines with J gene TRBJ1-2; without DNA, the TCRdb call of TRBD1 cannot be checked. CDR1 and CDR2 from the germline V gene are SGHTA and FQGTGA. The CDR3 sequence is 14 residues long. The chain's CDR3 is CASSPRVGDYVYTF.

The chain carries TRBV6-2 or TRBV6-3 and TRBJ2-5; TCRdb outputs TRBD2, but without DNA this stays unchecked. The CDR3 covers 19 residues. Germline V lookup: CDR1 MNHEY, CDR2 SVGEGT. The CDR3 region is CASSYPGLAGGDYQETQYF.

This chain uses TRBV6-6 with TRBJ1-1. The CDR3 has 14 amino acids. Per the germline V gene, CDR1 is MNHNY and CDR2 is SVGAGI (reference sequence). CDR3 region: CASSYGPQSPEAFF.

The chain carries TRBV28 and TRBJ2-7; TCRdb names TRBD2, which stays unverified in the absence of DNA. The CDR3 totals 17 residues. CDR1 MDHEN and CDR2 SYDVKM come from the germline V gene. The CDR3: CASSSRLAGKGTYEQYF.

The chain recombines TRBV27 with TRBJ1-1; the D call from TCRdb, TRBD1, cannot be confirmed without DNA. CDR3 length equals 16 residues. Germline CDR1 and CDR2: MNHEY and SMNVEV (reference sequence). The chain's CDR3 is CASSLLGTTRNTEAFF.

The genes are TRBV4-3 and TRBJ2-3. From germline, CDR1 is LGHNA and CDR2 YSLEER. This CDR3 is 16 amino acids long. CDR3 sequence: CASSQDVDQATDTQYF.

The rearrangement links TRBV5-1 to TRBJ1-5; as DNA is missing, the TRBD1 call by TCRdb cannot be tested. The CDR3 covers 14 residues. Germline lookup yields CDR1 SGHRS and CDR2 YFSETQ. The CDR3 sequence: CASSQDSSNQPQHF. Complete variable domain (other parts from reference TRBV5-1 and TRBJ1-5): KAGVTQTPRYLIKTRGQQVTLSCSPISGHRSVSWYQQTPGQGLQFLFEYFSETQRNKGNFPGRFSGRQFSNSRSEMNVSTLELGDSALYLCASSQDSSNQPQHFGDGTRLSIL.

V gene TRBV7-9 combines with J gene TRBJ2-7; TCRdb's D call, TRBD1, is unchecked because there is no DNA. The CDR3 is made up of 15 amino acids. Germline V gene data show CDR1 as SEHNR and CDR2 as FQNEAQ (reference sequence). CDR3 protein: CASTTQGQGVYEQYF.

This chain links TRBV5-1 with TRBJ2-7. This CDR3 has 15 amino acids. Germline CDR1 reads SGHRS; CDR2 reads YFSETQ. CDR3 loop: CASSLEVGSAYEQYF.

The CDR3 loop is CASSLLTGPSEKLFF. The rearrangement links TRBV28 to TRBJ1-4; absent DNA, TCRdb's TRBD1 call cannot be checked. The germline CDR1 and CDR2 sequences are MDHEN and SYDVKM. This CDR3 has 15 residues.

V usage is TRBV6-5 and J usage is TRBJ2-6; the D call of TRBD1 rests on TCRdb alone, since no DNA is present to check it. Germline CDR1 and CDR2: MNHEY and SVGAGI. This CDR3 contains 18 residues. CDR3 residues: CASSSTTGYPSGANVLTF.